The entry below gives a single T cell receptor (beta chain) sequence along with its context. How the authors handled the data: For nucleated cells, counts were estimated from reference gene primer amplification. The repertoire was sequenced with immunoSEQ multiplex PCR; TCRdb's copy has only in-frame clones and lacks some. Clonal size and the V and J genes are those of that table, whereas D and trimming came from the DNA. The sample yields around 100,000 clones, 85% seen once. The sample originates from a study of blood T cell repertoires in COVID-19. Germline assignment: CDR1 LNHDA and CDR2 SQIVND (reference sequence). The CDR3 totals 14 residues. V shed 5 bases and J shed 7 bases, with 18 bases lying between them.

The receptor comes from a human donor in a cohort sampled during active COVID-19. The rearrangement uses TRBV19 and TRBJ2-7, with a possible D match to TRBD2 (6 bases). The specimen sequenced was peripheral blood. The CDR3 sequence: CASSPTPLLAEQYF. The DNA of the CDR3 is TGTGCCAGTAGTCCAACCCCCTTGCTAGCGGAGCAGTACTTC.